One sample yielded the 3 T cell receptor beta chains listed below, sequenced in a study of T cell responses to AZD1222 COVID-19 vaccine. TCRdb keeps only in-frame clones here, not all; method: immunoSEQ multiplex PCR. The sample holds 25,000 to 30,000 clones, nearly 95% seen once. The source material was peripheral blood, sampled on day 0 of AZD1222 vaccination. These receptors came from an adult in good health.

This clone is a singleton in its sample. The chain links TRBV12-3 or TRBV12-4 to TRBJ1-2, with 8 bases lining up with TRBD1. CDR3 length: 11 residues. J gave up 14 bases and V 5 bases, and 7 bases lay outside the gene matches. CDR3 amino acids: CASSAQGAHTF. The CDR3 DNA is TGTGCCAGCAGTGCCCAGGGGGCGCATACCTTC.

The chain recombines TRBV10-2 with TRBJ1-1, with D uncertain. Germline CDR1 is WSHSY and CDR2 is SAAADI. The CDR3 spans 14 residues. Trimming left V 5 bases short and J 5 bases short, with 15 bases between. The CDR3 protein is CASSSSGLTTEAFF. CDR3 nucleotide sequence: TGCGCCAGCAGTTCCTCGGGCTTAACGACTGAAGCTTTCTTT.

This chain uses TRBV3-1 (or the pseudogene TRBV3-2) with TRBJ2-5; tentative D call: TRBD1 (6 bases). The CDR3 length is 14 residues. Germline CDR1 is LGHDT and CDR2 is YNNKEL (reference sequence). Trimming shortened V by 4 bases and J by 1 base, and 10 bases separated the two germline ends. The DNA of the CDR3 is TGTGCCAGCAGCCCCCGACAGGCCCAAGAGACCCAGTACTTC. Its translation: CASSPRQAQETQYF.